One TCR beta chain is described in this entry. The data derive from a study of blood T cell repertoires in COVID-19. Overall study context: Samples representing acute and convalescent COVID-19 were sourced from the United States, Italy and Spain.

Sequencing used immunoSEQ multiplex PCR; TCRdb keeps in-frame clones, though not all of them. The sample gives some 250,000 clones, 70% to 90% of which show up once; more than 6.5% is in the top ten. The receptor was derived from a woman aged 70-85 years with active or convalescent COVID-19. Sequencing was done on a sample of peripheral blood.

The CDR3 here is CASRSIRGGDADTQYF. The CDR3 DNA is TGTGCCAGCAGATCCATCAGAGGGGGGGATGCAGATACGCAGTATTTT. This chain connects TRBV11-2 to TRBJ2-3; tentative D call: TRBD2 (7 bases). The CDR3 runs 16 residues. Trimming removed 6 bases from V and 4 bases from J, with 20 bases in between. Per the germline V gene, CDR1 is SGHAT and CDR2 is FQNNGV.